This entry lists 19 T cell receptor beta chains sequenced from one sample in a study of OX40 agonist ivuxolimab in advanced cancers. Using immunoSEQ multiplex PCR, the repertoire was profiled, and TCRdb retains in-frame clones only, with some absent. Altogether 47,000 or so clones are present, 70% to 90% being singletons, with the ten largest covering about 45%. The sequences come from CD4+ or CD8+ T cells sorted from blood, collected in a trial of the OX40 agonist ivuxolimab. The source is an adult with an advanced solid tumor such as melanoma, head and neck, liver or kidney cancer.

The chain links TRBV4-1 to TRBJ2-7; D remains unclear. The germline CDR1 and CDR2 sequences are MGHRA and YSYEKL. The germline V and J ends were trimmed by 2 bases and 2 bases, with 10 bases remaining between them. This CDR3 comprises 14 residues. The CDR3 loop is CASSQIRETYEQYF. The CDR3 DNA reads as TGCGCCAGCAGCCAAATACGAGAGACCTACGAGCAGTACTTC.

The CDR3 spells CASNQQGGASYNEQFF. The CDR3 nucleotides read TGTGCCAGCAACCAGCAGGGGGGGGCCTCCTACAATGAGCAGTTCTTC. V and J are TRBV27 and TRBJ2-1; D may correspond to TRBD1 or TRBD2 (7 bases each). Germline V gene sequence: CDR1 MNHEY, CDR2 SMNVEV (reference sequence). The CDR3 length is 16 residues. Trimming removed 7 bases at V and 0 bases at J, with 16 bases between.

This clone was detected only once. The V gene is TRBV6-5, the J gene TRBJ1-4; no clear D gene. Trimming took off 9 bases at V and 3 bases at J, with 5 bases between the two ends. This CDR3 region has 11 residues. Germline loops: CDR1 MNHEY, CDR2 SVGAGI. CDR3 sequence (DNA): TGTGCCAGTAGAGCTAATGAAAAACTGTTTTTT. Translating it yields CASRANEKLFF.

This clone has only one observation. The CDR3 loop is CASRLEEGSTEAFF. Written as DNA, the CDR3 is TGTGCCAGCAGGCTAGAGGAGGGTAGCACTGAAGCTTTCTTT. V and J are TRBV4-2 and TRBJ1-1; unclear D gene. The V and J ends lost 6 bases and 4 bases respectively, with 15 bases between them. The CDR3 totals 14 residues. The germline CDR1 and CDR2 sequences are LGHNA and YNFKEQ.

This chain links TRBV25-1 with TRBJ1-1; D not certain. Germline-derived CDR1 and CDR2 are MGHDK and SYGVNS. The CDR3 length is 13 residues. Trimming took 8 bases from V and 1 from J, leaving 11 bases between them. The chain's CDR3 is CASALEENTEAFF. The CDR3 nucleotides read TGTGCCAGCGCCTTGGAGGAGAACACTGAAGCTTTCTTT.

J is TRBJ1-2 and V is TRBV6-5; 8 bases are shared with TRBD1. Germline V gene sequence: CDR1 MNHEY, CDR2 SVGAGI. The trim removed 5 bases at V and 8 bases at J, leaving 7 bases unmatched. The CDR3 sequence is 13 residues long. DNA of the CDR3: TGTGCCAGCAGTCTGGGACAGGCAAGGGGCTACACCTTC. This gives the protein CASSLGQARGYTF.

The chain recombines TRBV11-2 with TRBJ2-1, with TRBD2 matching over 9 bases. Trimming removed 3 bases from V and 4 bases from J; junction bases left unmatched: 7. This CDR3 comprises 16 residues. CDR1 is SGHAT, CDR2 FQNNGV, per germline. The CDR3 is CASSLSGTSRYNEQFF. CDR3 in DNA: TGTGCCAGCAGCTTGTCCGGGACTAGCAGATACAATGAGCAGTTCTTC.

This rearrangement joins TRBV5-4 to TRBJ2-7; 12 positions match TRBD2. The CDR3 sequence is 16 residues long. Germline assignment: CDR1 SGHNT and CDR2 YYREEE (reference sequence). The trim removed 3 bases at V and 3 bases at J, leaving 7 bases unmatched. The CDR3 DNA sequence: TGTGCCAGCAGCTCTGTCGGACTAGCGGGGAACTACGAGCAGTACTTC. It specifies CASSSVGLAGNYEQYF.

This rearrangement joins TRBV7-2 to TRBJ2-5, with D possibly being TRBD1 or TRBD2 (5 bases each). This CDR3 contains 13 residues. V was trimmed by 8 bases and J by 4 bases, leaving 14 bases between them. In germline, CDR1 is SGHTA, CDR2 FQGNSA. CDR3 in amino acids: CASLGVTRETQYF. CDR3 DNA sequence: TGTGCCAGCTTGGGGGTTACAAGAGAGACCCAGTACTTC.

Only one count was recorded for this clone. The CDR3 spells CACQGPDTQYF. The CDR3 DNA follows: TGTGCCTGTCAGGGACCAGATACGCAGTATTTT. The chain joins TRBV30 to TRBJ2-3; D is tentatively TRBD1 or TRBD2 (5 bases each). CDR3 size: 11 residues. The V gene's germline CDR1 is GTSNPN and CDR2 SVGIG (reference sequence). V was shortened by 6 bases and J by 4 bases, with 8 bases between the two germline ends. The full variable domain, with the rest looked up from reference TRBV30 and TRBJ2-3, is SQTIHQWPATLVQPVGSPLSLECTVEGTSNPNLYWYRQAAGRGLQLLFYSVGIGQISSEVPQNLSASRPQDRQFILSSKKLLLSDSGFYLCACQGPDTQYFGPGTRLTVL.

The chain combines TRBV27 with TRBJ2-3; D may match TRBD1 or TRBD2 (6 bases each). Trimming took off 1 base at V and 0 bases at J, with 14 bases between the two ends. There are 17 residues in the CDR3. Germline V gene data show CDR1 as MNHEY and CDR2 as SMNVEV (reference sequence). CDR3 sequence: CASSLLTGASSTDTQYF. In nucleotides, the CDR3 is TGTGCCAGCAGTTTATTAACGGGGGCTTCTAGCACAGATACGCAGTATTTT.

There are a few counts of this clone. The rearrangement uses TRBV9 and TRBJ2-1; 8 nucleotides align to TRBD1. This CDR3 spans 18 amino acids. Germline V gene data show CDR1 as SGDLS and CDR2 as YYNGEE. Trimming removed 7 bases from V and 0 bases from J; junction bases left unmatched: 15. The CDR3 region is CASARGQVVGSSYNEQFF. In nucleotides, the CDR3 is TGTGCCAGCGCGAGGGGACAGGTTGTGGGAAGCTCCTACAATGAGCAGTTCTTC.

The chain combines TRBV27 with TRBJ1-1; the D is unclear. CDR3 length: 16 amino acids. Germline V gives CDR1 MNHEY, CDR2 SMNVEV (reference sequence). Trimming took off 3 bases at V and 4 bases at J, with 18 bases between the two ends. CDR3 sequence (DNA): TGTGCCAGCAGTTTCACGGTCCCTACTGGTTTCACTGAAGCTTTCTTT. Amino acid sequence: CASSFTVPTGFTEAFF.

The V and J genes are TRBV7-2 and TRBJ2-4; D is unresolved. The CDR3 extends over 18 amino acids. CDR1 SGHTA and CDR2 FQGNSA come from the germline V gene. V lost 4 bases and J 0 bases, leaving 19 bases between the germline ends. CDR3 sequence (DNA): TGTGCCAGCAGCTCCCGGGCCGGGCTTGCGCTAGCCAAAAACATTCAGTACTTC. Translation: CASSSRAGLALAKNIQYF.

The CDR3 bases are TGTGCCAGCAGGCCCCATGTGGGGACAGGGAGACAGGAGCAGTACTTC. This codes for CASRPHVGTGRQEQYF. V and J are TRBV11-2 and TRBJ2-7, with 9 bases that match TRBD1. The germline gives CDR1 SGHAT, CDR2 FQNNGV. CDR3 length equals 16 residues. V was clipped by 6 bases and J by 7 bases; unmatched bases: 16.

The V call is TRBV7-9, the J call TRBJ2-3, with unresolved D. CDR3 length: 16 amino acids. Trimming took off 7 bases at V and 2 bases at J, with 19 bases between the two ends. The V gene's germline CDR1 is SEHNR and CDR2 FQNEAQ (reference sequence). The CDR3 DNA is TGTGCCAGCACCCCCCGATGGGGTTCAGACACAGATACGCAGTATTTT. It is translated as CASTPRWGSDTDTQYF.

The V and J genes are TRBV7-2 and TRBJ2-7, with a weak D call TRBD1 (5 bases). This CDR3 has 14 amino acids. Germline V lookup: CDR1 SGHTA, CDR2 FQGNSA. V was pared by 5 bases and J by 0 bases, with 11 bases between. The CDR3 loop reads CASSLTESSYEQYF. As DNA, the CDR3 is TGTGCCAGCAGCCTGACAGAGAGCTCCTACGAGCAGTACTTC.

For this clone: One end of the junction is discordant with germline, which a read error may explain. J is TRBJ2-3 and V is TRBV9, with TRBD2 as a possible D gene (6 bases). Germline V gene sequence: CDR1 SGDLS, CDR2 YYNGEE. CDR3 length: 17 residues. The CDR3 sequence: CASSVGINPGVTNTQYF. DNA of the CDR3: TGTGCCAGCAGCGTAGGAATTAATCCGGGGGTCACAAATACGCAGTATTTT.

This clone was counted once. The V and J genes are TRBV9 and TRBJ2-5; D may correspond to TRBD1 or TRBD2 (6 bases each). V gave up 1 base and J gave up 9 bases, with 16 bases separating them. The germline V gene has CDR1 SGDLS and CDR2 YYNGEE. The CDR3 extends over 14 amino acids. In DNA, the CDR3 is TGTGCCAGCAGCGTATCCGACGGGGGCTGGGCCCAGTACTTC. This gives the protein CASSVSDGGWAQYF.